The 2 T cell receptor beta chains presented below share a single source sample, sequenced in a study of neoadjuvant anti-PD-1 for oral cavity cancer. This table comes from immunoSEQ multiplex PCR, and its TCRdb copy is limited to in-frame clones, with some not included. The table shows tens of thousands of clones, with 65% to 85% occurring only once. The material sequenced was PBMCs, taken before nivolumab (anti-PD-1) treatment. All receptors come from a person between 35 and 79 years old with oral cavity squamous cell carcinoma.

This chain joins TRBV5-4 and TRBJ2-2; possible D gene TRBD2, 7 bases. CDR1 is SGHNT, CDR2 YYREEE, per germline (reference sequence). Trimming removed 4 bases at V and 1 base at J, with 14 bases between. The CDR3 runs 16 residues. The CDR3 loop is CASSPGGQLNTGELFF. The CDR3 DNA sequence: TGTGCCAGCAGCCCGGGGGGACAATTGAACACCGGGGAGCTGTTTTTT.

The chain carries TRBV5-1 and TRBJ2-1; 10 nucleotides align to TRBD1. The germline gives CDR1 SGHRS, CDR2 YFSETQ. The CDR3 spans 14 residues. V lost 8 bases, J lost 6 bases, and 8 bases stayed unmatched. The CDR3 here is CARGGDRGSNEQFF. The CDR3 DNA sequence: TGCGCCAGGGGCGGGGACAGGGGCAGCAATGAGCAGTTCTTC.